Following are 20 T cell receptor beta chains from one sample sequenced in a study of cytomegalovirus exposure and HLA in healthy donors. The PCR used 60 Vbeta and 13 Jbeta primers. Measured with immunoSEQ multiplex PCR; TCRdb has only the in-frame clones, and not every one. The data contain 76,000 or so clones, about 78% of them singletons. The sequencing sample was made of PBMCs. The receptor source for this set is a middle-aged woman in good health and CMV-seropositive.

The genes are TRBV6-5 and TRBJ1-2; possible D gene TRBD1, 6 bases. V was cut by 2 bases and J by 4 bases, with 14 bases left in between. This CDR3 is 15 amino acids long. CDR1 and CDR2 (germline): MNHEY, SVGAGI. CDR3: CASSYPGTTGYGYTF. CDR3 bases: TGTGCCAGCAGTTACCCCGGGACAACAGGCTATGGCTACACCTTC.

The chain has TRBV14 and TRBJ1-1; no definite D call. CDR3 size: 13 residues. CDR1 and CDR2 (germline): SGHDN, FVKESK. Trimming removed 5 bases at V and 1 base at J, with 8 bases between. The DNA for the CDR3 is TGTGCCAGCAGCTTTACAGAGAACACTGAAGCTTTCTTT. Amino acids: CASSFTENTEAFF.

The V call is TRBV19, the J call TRBJ1-2; 7 nucleotides align to TRBD1. Germline assignment: CDR1 LNHDA and CDR2 SQIVND (reference sequence). The V gene end was trimmed by 5 bases and the J gene end by 5 bases; junction bases not matched to a gene: 5. The CDR3 sequence is 13 residues long. CDR3 in amino acids: CASSAGTAYGYTF. CDR3 nucleotide sequence: TGTGCCAGTAGTGCTGGGACAGCATATGGCTACACCTTC.

CDR3 bases: TGCGCCAGCAGCCAGAACAGGGTCGGCCAGCCCCAGCATTTT. It specifies CASSQNRVGQPQHF. This chain connects TRBV4-1 to TRBJ1-5; D perhaps matches TRBD1 (6 bases). Trimming took off 3 bases at V and 7 bases at J, with 13 bases between the two ends. Germline CDR1 and CDR2: MGHRA and YSYEKL. This CDR3 region has 14 residues.

With respect to this clone: In this CDR3 the conserved last residue, phenylalanine or tryptophan, is missing, so a read error is likely. CDR3 DNA: TGTGCCAGCAGTGTTCGACAGGGGAAAGGGGATGGCTACACCCTC. It codes for CASSVRQGKGDGYTL. The rearrangement links TRBV6-1 to TRBJ1-2; 8 positions match TRBD1. CDR1 and CDR2 (germline): MNHNS, SASEGT. The CDR3 is made up of 15 amino acids. Losses at the gene ends were 4 bases for V and 6 bases for J; bases not matched to a gene: 10.

As to this clone: Different DNA sequences within this sample yield the same CDR3. The J gene is TRBJ1-3, the V gene TRBV7-3, with D tentatively TRBD1 (6 bases). With 0 bases removed from V and 0 bases from J, the gap between germline ends came to 9 bases. The CDR3 sequence is 16 residues long. Germline V lookup: CDR1 SGHTA, CDR2 FQGTGA. The CDR3 DNA follows: TGTGCCAGCAGCTTAACAGGGGGAAACTCTGGAAACACCATATATTTT. Translating gives CASSLTGGNSGNTIYF.

This clone was counted between two and nine times. V usage is TRBV6-1 and J usage is TRBJ2-3; D is ambiguous. There are 12 residues in the CDR3. Deletions cut 6 bases from V and 5 bases from J, with 9 bases between. Germline CDR1 is MNHNS and CDR2 is SASEGT. Written as DNA, the CDR3 is TGTGCCAGCAGACTATTCGAAGATACGCAGTATTTT. Its translation: CASRLFEDTQYF.

The chain employs TRBV29-1 and TRBJ1-2; D possibly corresponds to TRBD1 (5 bases). Germline V gene data show CDR1 as SQVTM and CDR2 as ANQGSEA. V gave up 3 bases and J gave up 4 bases, with 9 bases separating them. CDR3 length: 12 amino acids. The CDR3 nucleotides read TGCAGCGTTGAGCAGACAGCCTATGGCTACACCTTC. It translates to CSVEQTAYGYTF.

CDR3 protein: CAISEGLSSTDTQYF. For the CDR3, the DNA is TGTGCCATCAGTGAGGGGCTGTCTAGCACAGATACGCAGTATTTT. The V call is TRBV10-3, the J call TRBJ2-3; D is unclear. CDR3 length: 15 amino acids. The germline V and J ends were trimmed by 2 bases and 0 bases, with 9 bases remaining between them. Germline CDR1 is ENHRY and CDR2 is SYGVKD.

The rearrangement uses TRBV5-6 and TRBJ1-3; the D is unclear. The CDR3 contains 13 residues. V was shortened by 0 bases and J by 5 bases, with 6 bases between the two germline ends. Germline-derived CDR1 and CDR2 are SGHDT and YYEEEE. The CDR3 sequence: CASSLGTRNTIYF. CDR3 DNA: TGTGCCAGCAGCTTGGGCACTCGAAACACCATATATTTT.

The V gene is TRBV7-3, the J gene TRBJ1-1; 8 nucleotides align to TRBD1. The CDR3 extends over 14 amino acids. The V gene's germline CDR1 is SGHTA and CDR2 FQGTGA. V lost 2 bases and J lost 6; bases outside the gene matches: 5. The CDR3 region has the DNA TGTGCCAGCAGCTTACAAGGACAGGGCGCTGAAGCTTTCTTT. This sequence encodes CASSLQGQGAEAFF.

The V call is TRBV19, the J call TRBJ2-3; TRBD2 agrees at 13 bases. Trimming removed 5 bases from V and 4 bases from J; junction bases left unmatched: 6. This CDR3 spans 16 amino acids. CDR1 is LNHDA, CDR2 SQIVND, per germline (reference sequence). The CDR3 DNA reads as TGTGCCAGTAGTCTTACGGGACTAGCGGGATCAGATACGCAGTATTTT. Translating it yields CASSLTGLAGSDTQYF. The full variable domain, in which reference TRBV19 and TRBJ2-3 provide the parts outside the CDR3, is DGGITQSPKYLFRKEGQNVTLSCEQNLNHDAMYWYRQDPGQGLRLIYYSQIVNDFQKGDIAEGYSVSREKKESFPLTVTSAQKNPTAFYLCASSLTGLAGSDTQYFGPGTRLTVL.

The table lists this clone with a few counts. The chain recombines TRBV5-4 with TRBJ2-7, with 10 nucleotides matching TRBD2. V shed 4 bases and J 5 bases; nucleotides not matched to a gene: 12. CDR1 is SGHNT and CDR2 is YYREEE in the germline V gene (reference sequence). The length of the CDR3 is 16 residues. The CDR3 DNA reads TGTGCCAGCAGCCAAGATCCCCAGCGGGGGGGCGACGAGCAGTACTTC. It translates to CASSQDPQRGGDEQYF. The full variable domain, in which reference TRBV5-4 and TRBJ2-7 provide the parts outside the CDR3, is ETGVTQSPTHLIKTRGQQVTLRCSSQSGHNTVSWYQQALGQGPQFIFQYYREEENGRGNFPPRFSGLQFPNYSSELNVNALELDDSALYLCASSQDPQRGGDEQYFGPGTRLTVT.

This rearrangement joins TRBV30 to TRBJ2-5, with a tentative D call TRBD2 (6 bases). This CDR3 spans 12 amino acids. The germline V and J ends were trimmed by 4 bases and 5 bases, with 11 bases remaining between them. The V gene's germline CDR1 is GTSNPN and CDR2 SVGIG (reference sequence). The CDR3: CAWTGGRETQYF. The CDR3, as DNA: TGTGCCTGGACTGGGGGGAGGGAGACCCAGTACTTC. The whole variable domain, filled in from reference TRBV30 and TRBJ2-5, reads SQTIHQWPATLVQPVGSPLSLECTVEGTSNPNLYWYRQAAGRGLQLLFYSVGIGQISSEVPQNLSASRPQDRQFILSSKKLLLSDSGFYLCAWTGGRETQYFGPGTRLLVL.

The chain carries TRBV19 and TRBJ2-7; a possible D gene is TRBD2 (5 bases). V was cut by 5 bases and J by 1 base, with 12 bases left in between. This CDR3 region has 14 residues. The germline V gene has CDR1 LNHDA and CDR2 SQIVND (reference sequence). The CDR3 coding sequence is TGTGCCAGTAGTCACGCGGGCCCGTCCTACGAGCAGTACTTC. This sequence encodes CASSHAGPSYEQYF.

The chain is built from TRBV19 and TRBJ2-5, with unresolved D. The J call could be wrong; TRBJ2-7 is a better fit for the DNA end. CDR1 is LNHDA, CDR2 SQIVND, per germline (reference sequence). The length of the CDR3 is 15 residues. CDR3 coding DNA: TGTGCCAGTAGTATAGATTTGCACTTCACCTACGAGCAGTACTTC. Translated, it gives CASSIDLHFTYEQYF.

This sequence joins TRBV27 and TRBJ2-5; D ambiguous. The V end lost 3 bases, the J end lost 5 bases, and 10 bases lay between the germline ends. Germline V gene data show CDR1 as MNHEY and CDR2 as SMNVEV (reference sequence). This CDR3 contains 13 residues. The DNA of the CDR3 is TGTGCCAGCAGTTTTAAGAGTTGGGAGACCCAGTACTTC. It encodes CASSFKSWETQYF.

The genes are TRBV21-1 and TRBJ2-1; the table's D call of TRBD2 was not tested on the DNA. TRBV21-1 corresponds to a pseudogene. The CDR3 totals 16 residues. As DNA, the CDR3 is TGTGCCAGCAGCAAATTTGGGACTAGCGGGGAATATGAGCAGTTCTTC. This translates into CASSKFGTSGEYEQFF.

The chain employs TRBV18 and TRBJ1-5; TRBD1 aligns across 8 bases. The CDR3 contains 15 residues. V shed 1 base and J 8 bases; nucleotides not matched to a gene: 7. Germline assignment: CDR1 KGHSH and CDR2 LQKENI. The CDR3 nucleotides are TGTGCCAGCTCACCACTTGGGACAGGAGGGGAGCCCCAGCATTTT. Amino acid sequence: CASSPLGTGGEPQHF.

The CDR3 bases are TGTGCCAGCTCACCCCCCCACGGTGCGGCGGAGACCCAGTACTTC. As protein: CASSPPHGAAETQYF. The V and J genes are TRBV18 and TRBJ2-5; D is unresolved. Trimming removed 3 bases at V and 5 bases at J, with 16 bases between. Germline V gene lookup returns CDR1 KGHSH and CDR2 LQKENI. The CDR3 runs to 15 residues.